One and the same sample provided the 22 T cell receptor beta chains below, sequenced in a study of T cell repertoires in cytomegalovirus infection. A single record per CDR3 protein comes from TCRdb applying MiXCR to the reads. This sample has about 310,000 distinct CDR3 sequences, with roughly a sixth found just once. The sample was PBMCs. These receptor sequences come from a human donor in good health (CMV status not recorded). Some clones in this sample may be carry-over from other donors' samples.

This clonotype was picked up a small number of times. The CDR3 reads CSAPTPKGHYGYTF. In DNA form, the CDR3 reads TGCAGTGCTCCGACTCCTAAGGGTCACTATGGCTACACCTTC. The chain employs TRBV20-1 and TRBJ1-2; D is uncertain. V lost 5 bases and J 3 bases, leaving 16 bases between the germline ends. Germline CDR1 is DFQATT and CDR2 is SNEGSKA (reference sequence). CDR3 length equals 14 residues.

The chain is built from TRBV2 and TRBJ2-1; no clear D gene. Germline V CDR1 and CDR2: SNHLY, FYNNEI. The CDR3 runs 14 residues. V was pared by 2 bases and J by 3 bases, with 8 bases between. This CDR3 is CASSERADYNEQFF. The CDR3 DNA follows: TGTGCCAGCAGTGAAAGGGCAGACTACAATGAGCAGTTCTTC.

This clonotype was seen a single time. V and J are TRBV6-2 or TRBV6-3 and TRBJ2-5; TRBD1 or TRBD2 may be the D gene (5 bases each). The germline V and J ends were trimmed by 8 bases and 5 bases, with 9 bases remaining between them. The CDR3 length is 11 residues. From germline, CDR1 is MNHEY and CDR2 SVGEGT. Here the CDR3 DNA reads TGTGCCAGCCGACGGGGCGAGACCCAGTACTTC. Protein: CASRRGETQYF.

The table lists this clonotype with many counts. The chain employs TRBV12-3 or TRBV12-4 and TRBJ1-4; possible D gene TRBD1, 5 bases. V lost 5 bases to trimming and J lost 1 base, with 8 bases between them. This CDR3 has 14 residues. CDR3 nucleotides: TGTGCCAGCAGTCTAGGGGTAACTAATGAAAAACTGTTTTTT. Translation: CASSLGVTNEKLFF.

This clonotype was counted ten times or more. The chain joins TRBV7-2 to TRBJ1-1, with D unclear. CDR3 length: 15 residues. Trimming removed 2 bases at V and 4 bases at J, with 14 bases between. The germline CDR1 and CDR2 sequences are SGHTA and FQGNSA. Written as DNA, the CDR3 is TGTGCCAGCAGCTTAAACGGAATACTGGGCACTGAAGCTTTCTTT. Amino acids: CASSLNGILGTEAFF.

V usage is TRBV6-6 and J usage is TRBJ2-3; D remains ambiguous. Germline CDR1 MNHNY, CDR2 SVGAGI (reference sequence). V was clipped by 2 bases and J by 1 base, with 4 bases between them. The CDR3 is 13 residues long. The CDR3 DNA follows: TGTGCCAGCAGTTACCAGGGCACAGATACGCAGTATTTT. Translation: CASSYQGTDTQYF.

This clonotype was recorded a few times. The rearrangement uses TRBV18 and TRBJ2-7, with D unclear. Looked up from germline, CDR1 is KGHSH and CDR2 is LQKENI. Trimming left V 8 bases short and J 5 bases short, with 10 bases between. The length of the CDR3 is 11 residues. CDR3 DNA sequence: TGTGCCAGCGCCGGTGCCCACGAGCAGTACTTC. It encodes CASAGAHEQYF. Full variable domain (remainder filled in from reference TRBV18 and TRBJ2-7): NAGVMQNPRHLVRRRGQEARLRCSPMKGHSHVYWYRQLPEEGLKFMVYLQKENIIDESGMPKERFSAEFPKEGPSILRIQQVVRGDSAAYFCASAGAHEQYFGPGTRLTVT.

The rearrangement uses TRBV20-1 and TRBJ1-6; D perhaps matches TRBD1 (5 bases). From germline, CDR1 is DFQATT and CDR2 SNEGSKA (reference sequence). This CDR3 is built from 13 residues. Trimming cost V 2 bases and J 7 bases, with 9 bases left between them. CDR3 sequence reads: CSARPGTNSPLHF. CDR3 sequence (DNA): TGCAGTGCTAGACCGGGGACGAATTCACCCCTCCACTTT.

This clonotype showed up many times. The gene calls are TRBV7-2 and TRBJ2-6; weak D call: TRBD1 (6 bases). The CDR3 totals 18 residues. The ends were cut back, 0 bases at V and 0 bases at J, with 12 bases in the middle. Germline V gives CDR1 SGHTA, CDR2 FQGNSA. DNA for the CDR3: TGTGCCAGCAGCTTAGCGGCGACAGGTCCCTCTGGGGCCAACGTCCTGACTTTC. Its protein is CASSLAATGPSGANVLTF.

There are many counts of this clonotype. The CDR3 is CASEGEGPSYEQYF. For the CDR3, the DNA is TGTGCCAGCGAGGGGGAGGGCCCCTCCTACGAGCAGTACTTC. This chain links TRBV7-9 with TRBJ2-7; tentatively, D is TRBD2 (7 bases). The CDR3 contains 14 residues. Germline V CDR1 and CDR2: SEHNR, FQNEAQ (reference sequence). The V and J ends lost 8 bases and 0 bases respectively, with 14 bases between them. The full variable domain, with the rest looked up from reference TRBV7-9 and TRBJ2-7, is DTGVSQNPRHKITKRGQNVTFRCDPISEHNRLYWYRQTLGQGPEFLTYFQNEAQLEKSRLLSDRFSAERPKGSFSTLEIQRTEQGDSAMYLCASEGEGPSYEQYFGPGTRLTVT.

The sample holds many counts of this clonotype. J is TRBJ2-3 and V is TRBV7-8; D uncertain. Looked up from germline, CDR1 is SGHVS and CDR2 is FQNEAQ. Trimming removed 1 base from V and 14 bases from J, with 13 bases in between. The CDR3 totals 12 residues. The CDR3 is CASSLVRVPRYF. The CDR3 DNA is TGTGCCAGCAGCTTAGTACGGGTACCCCGGTATTTT. The full variable domain, with the rest looked up from reference TRBV7-8 and TRBJ2-3, is GAGVSQSPRYKVAKRGQDVALRCDPISGHVSLFWYQQALGQGPEFLTYFQNEAQLDKSGLPSDRFFAERPEGSVSTLKIQRTQQEDSAVYLCASSLVRVPRYFGPGTRLTVL.

A few counts support this clonotype. The rearrangement links TRBV7-9 to TRBJ2-3, with D perhaps given as TRBD1 or TRBD2 (5 bases each). CDR1 is SEHNR, CDR2 FQNEAQ, per germline (reference sequence). This CDR3 is 17 amino acids long. The V end lost 1 base, the J end lost 2 bases, and 16 bases lay between the germline ends. The CDR3 bases are TGTGCCAGCAGCTTAGACGGGACCTCTTCCCCCACAGATACGCAGTATTTT. It is translated as CASSLDGTSSPTDTQYF.

The V gene is TRBV7-2, the J gene TRBJ2-2; D possibly corresponds to TRBD2 (6 bases). V lost 2 bases to trimming and J lost 2 bases, with 12 bases between them. The CDR3 sequence is 16 residues long. Germline V CDR1 and CDR2: SGHTA, FQGNSA. The CDR3 region is CASSLISGVNTGELFF. The CDR3 DNA follows: TGTGCCAGCAGCTTAATCTCGGGGGTCAACACCGGGGAGCTGTTTTTT. Drawing the rest from reference TRBV7-2 and TRBJ2-2, the complete variable domain is GAGVSQSPSNKVTEKGKDVELRCDPISGHTALYWYRQSLGQGLEFLIYFQGNSAPDKSGLPSDRFSAERTGGSVSTLTIQRTQQEDSAVYLCASSLISGVNTGELFFGEGSRLTVL.

This clonotype was seen many times. The chain uses TRBV5-6 and TRBJ1-1, with 10 positions matching TRBD1. J was trimmed by 1 base and V by 4 bases; bases with no gene match: 10. The CDR3 extends over 17 amino acids. Germline V lookup: CDR1 SGHDT, CDR2 YYEEEE. CDR3 loop: CASSGRDRGWRNTEAFF. The CDR3 DNA is TGTGCCAGCAGCGGAAGGGACAGGGGATGGAGGAACACTGAAGCTTTCTTT.

The V gene is TRBV19, the J gene TRBJ2-7; TRBD1 matches 7 bases. The CDR3 extends over 17 amino acids. V trimming: 0 bases; J trimming: 0 bases; junction bases outside the gene matches: 8. CDR1 is LNHDA and CDR2 is SQIVND in the germline V gene (reference sequence). DNA of the CDR3: TGTGCCAGTAGTATAGATGGTGAGACAGGGTACTCCTACGAGCAGTACTTC. Translated, it gives CASSIDGETGYSYEQYF.

The V call is TRBV20-1, the J call TRBJ2-1, with TRBD2 identical over 7 bases. V trimming: 6 bases; J trimming: 8 bases; junction bases outside the gene matches: 7. CDR3 length equals 12 residues. The germline CDR1 and CDR2 sequences are DFQATT and SNEGSKA (reference sequence). The CDR3 DNA sequence: TGCAGTGCCGAAAGGGAGGGCGATGAGCAGTTCTTC. It yields the protein CSAEREGDEQFF.

This clonotype was recorded many times. This sequence joins TRBV7-9 and TRBJ2-1, with 8 positions matching TRBD2. The CDR3 covers 15 residues. Losses at the gene ends were 4 bases for V and 13 bases for J; bases not matched to a gene: 15. CDR1 and CDR2 from the germline V gene are SEHNR and FQNEAQ (reference sequence). CDR3 sequence: CASSSIGRGAVSQFF. CDR3 sequence (DNA): TGTGCCAGCAGCTCCATTGGGCGGGGGGCCGTATCCCAGTTCTTC.

This clonotype appeared a few times. The chain joins TRBV20-1 to TRBJ2-7; 11 nucleotides match TRBD2. Germline V lookup: CDR1 DFQATT, CDR2 SNEGSKA (reference sequence). The CDR3 contains 12 residues. Germline trimming cut 6 bases from V and 6 bases from J; bases unmatched to any gene: 4. The CDR3 here is CSASSGGAEQYF. The CDR3 coding sequence is TGCAGTGCCAGTAGCGGGGGGGCCGAGCAGTACTTC.

The rearrangement joins TRBV4-2 to TRBJ2-7; D is possibly TRBD2 (5 bases). Germline V gene data show CDR1 as LGHNA and CDR2 as YNFKEQ. V was cut by 0 bases and J by 7 bases, with 13 bases left in between. This CDR3 has 14 amino acids. CDR3 DNA sequence: TGTGCCAGCAGCCAAGAGCGGGTGGGGTGGGAGCAGTACTTC. It specifies CASSQERVGWEQYF.

This clonotype turned up a few times. The chain joins TRBV12-3 or TRBV12-4 to TRBJ1-5; D gene unclear. The V gene lost 7 bases and the J gene lost 1 base, with 14 bases spanning the gap. The CDR3 is 15 amino acids. The CDR3 nucleotides read TGTGCCAGCACCAAATTTTCGGACAGCAATCAGCCCCAGCATTTT. This translates into CASTKFSDSNQPQHF.

The chain links TRBV6-5 to TRBJ2-2, with D possibly being TRBD1 (7 bases). Germline CDR1 reads MNHEY; CDR2 reads SVGAGI. The CDR3 is 19 residues long. V was shortened by 0 bases and J by 0 bases, with 17 bases between the two germline ends. Here the CDR3 reads CASSYSWPGGLPNTGELFF. CDR3 nucleotides: TGTGCCAGCAGTTACTCCTGGCCAGGGGGGCTACCGAACACCGGGGAGCTGTTTTTT.

This clonotype was seen a few times. The V gene is TRBV6-5, the J gene TRBJ2-1; a weak D match, TRBD1 (6 bases). This CDR3 has 14 residues. The V and J ends lost 2 bases and 8 bases respectively, with 13 bases between them. Germline CDR1 MNHEY, CDR2 SVGAGI. Here the CDR3 DNA reads TGTGCCAGCAGTTACCTGGACAGCAGGGATGAGCAGTTCTTC. Translation gives CASSYLDSRDEQFF.